This T cell receptor beta chain appears in the sequencing data of a study of early T cells in non-severe SARS-CoV-2 infection. Study-wide results and limits: VDJdb-based matching was biased toward anti-spike CD8 responses and missed private and CD4 specificities.

The CDR3 length is 15 residues. The junction had 7 bases not matched to a gene; V was cut back by 4 bases and J by 1 base. Germline V gene sequence: CDR1 SGHRS, CDR2 YFSETQ. Attachment of unique molecular identifiers was made to individual cDNA molecules. TCRdb re-called the 5' RACE reads with MiXCR, one entry per CDR3 protein. In the table there are 60,000 to 75,000 distinct CDR3 sequences, roughly 10% of which are singletons. This clonotype has a handful of counts. Its antigen is unidentified. The chain carries TRBV5-1 and TRBJ1-1, with 7 bases fitting TRBD1. The sequenced sample was whole blood. The receptor was isolated from an adult who was a healthcare worker with PCR-confirmed SARS-CoV-2 infection or an uninfected control (not recorded which). CDR3: CASSPRDRTNTEAFF. In DNA form, the CDR3 reads TGCGCCAGCAGCCCAAGGGACAGAACGAACACTGAAGCTTTCTTT.